This T cell receptor (beta chain) originates from a study of T cell clusters in autoimmune cytopenias. Whole-study findings and limits: A dominant lymphoma-associated repertoire apparently masked the cluster-lack signature in secondary cytopenia versus chronic lymphocytic leukemia. Physiological T cell clusters of healthy donors were apparently absent in primary autoimmune cytopenia patients.

Germline loops: CDR1 MNHNS, CDR2 SASEGT. CDR3 length: 12 residues. TRB was amplified by touch-down multiplex PCR, primer pools A and B combined. TCRdb re-called the multiplex PCR reads and catalogs CDR3 proteins one per entry, DNA excluded. Recorded here are thousands of distinct CDR3 sequences; the top ten clones represent 5% to 5.5%. About this clonotype: The antigen is not known.

Each sample's input was 250 ng genomic DNA, 38,000 or so genome equivalents. Sequencing used peripheral blood. The chain carries TRBV6-1 and TRBJ2-7. The clonotype originates from a human donor with an autoimmune cytopenia or autoimmune hepatitis (not recorded which). The CDR3 sequence: CASGPDSYEQYF.